These 28 T cell receptor beta chains were sequenced from one sample in a study of immune heterogeneity within non-small cell lung tumors. Genomic DNA extracted from bulk tumor tissue served as template. A total of about 0.55 ug was used per sample. Doctors removed several biopsies from each primary tumor during surgery, keeping them far apart. It was patients with untreated, newly diagnosed non-small cell lung cancer who underwent curative surgery. A first 10-cycle multiplex round used 32 V-gene and 13 J-gene primers on TCR beta CDR3. TCRdb reprocessed the multiplex PCR reads via MiXCR and lists one record per CDR3 protein. The sample contains some 21,000 distinct CDR3 sequences, around 28% of which appear only once. Sequencing was carried out using lung tumor tissue. The receptor set was obtained from a man in his forties with non-small cell lung cancer.

Details on this clonotype: A clone one base away is much larger, so this may be a read error. This chain joins TRBV20-1 and TRBJ1-2; possibly TRBD1 for D (5 bases). Germline-derived CDR1 and CDR2 are DFQATT and SNEGSKA (reference sequence). V lost 7 bases to trimming and J lost 0 bases, with 18 bases between them. This CDR3 spans 15 amino acids. CDR3 coding DNA: TGCAGTGAACAGAGGGGATCACGGGCTAACTATGGCTACACCTTC. It encodes CSEQRGSRANYGYTF.

This clonotype was seen repeatedly, ten times or more. This chain uses TRBV27 with TRBJ1-6; 8 bases agree with TRBD1. With V trimmed by 2 bases and J by 7 bases, 7 bases remained unmatched. Germline assignment: CDR1 MNHEY and CDR2 SMNVEV (reference sequence). CDR3 size: 16 residues. CDR3 loop: CASSLGQGAKNSPLHF. CDR3 nucleotide sequence: TGTGCCAGCAGTTTAGGTCAGGGGGCGAAGAATTCACCCCTCCACTTT.

This clonotype was observed at least ten times. The V gene is TRBV7-2, the J gene TRBJ1-2; tentatively, D is TRBD1 (5 bases). Between the trimmed V and J ends, which lost 4 bases and 8 bases, there was a span of 14 bases. CDR1 SGHTA and CDR2 FQGNSA come from the germline V gene. The length of the CDR3 is 13 residues. CDR3 region: CASSSSGRQGYTF. The DNA of the CDR3 is TGTGCCAGCAGCTCCTCGGGGCGCCAAGGCTACACCTTC.

The chain recombines TRBV6-5 with TRBJ2-3; perhaps D is TRBD1 or TRBD2 (5 bases each). Germline V lookup: CDR1 MNHEY, CDR2 SVGAGI. The V and J ends lost 4 bases and 0 bases respectively, with 14 bases between them. The CDR3 covers 16 residues. The CDR3 here is CASSSGTISSTDTQYF. The CDR3 region has the DNA TGTGCCAGCAGTTCCGGGACCATATCTAGCACAGATACGCAGTATTTT.

Regarding this clonotype: Since a much larger clone is just one base distant, this may be a read error. This chain links TRBV12-3 or TRBV12-4 with TRBJ2-7; 13 bases fit TRBD2. The CDR3 length is 18 residues. The trim removed 4 bases at V and 0 bases at J, leaving 9 bases unmatched. The CDR3 DNA reads TGTGCCAGCAGTTCCCACCACGGACTAGCGGGAGTCTCCTACGAGCAGTACTTC. Its protein is CASSSHHGLAGVSYEQYF.

As to this clonotype: A clone one base away is much larger, so this may be a read error. This chain links TRBV7-2 with TRBJ2-7; TRBD2 is a possible D gene (5 bases). The CDR3 extends over 16 amino acids. V was shortened by 6 bases and J by 0 bases, with 18 bases between the two germline ends. CDR1 and CDR2 (germline): SGHTA, FQGNSA. CDR3 in amino acids: CASRPHPRDSSYEQYF. CDR3 coding DNA: TGTGCCAGCAGACCCCACCCCCGGGATTCCTCCTACGAGCAGTACTTC. Full variable domain (outside the CDR3, taken from reference TRBV7-2 and TRBJ2-7): GAGVSQSPSNKVTEKGKDVELRCDPISGHTALYWYRQSLGQGLEFLIYFQGNSAPDKSGLPSDRFSAERTGGSVSTLTIQRTQQEDSAVYLCASRPHPRDSSYEQYFGPGTRLTVT.

The V and J genes are TRBV20-1 and TRBJ2-1; D not resolved. Between the trimmed V and J ends, which lost 1 base and 1 base, there was a span of 5 bases. The CDR3 loop spans 13 amino acids. Germline CDR1 reads DFQATT; CDR2 reads SNEGSKA (reference sequence). For the CDR3, the DNA is TGCAGTGCTAGAGGTGGGTCCTACAATGAGCAGTTCTTC. Translating it yields CSARGGSYNEQFF.

This clonotype rates as medium-sized. The chain recombines TRBV27 with TRBJ1-2, with D possibly being TRBD1 (6 bases). Deletions cut 2 bases from V and 4 bases from J, with 14 bases between. This CDR3 is built from 15 residues. The V gene's germline CDR1 is MNHEY and CDR2 SMNVEV (reference sequence). CDR3 region: CASSLQQGLPYGYTF. For the CDR3, the DNA is TGTGCCAGCAGTTTACAACAGGGTCTTCCCTATGGCTACACCTTC.

Worth noting for this clonotype: This sequence may be a read error, since a much larger clone differs from it by one base. This chain joins TRBV27 and TRBJ1-2, with a possible D match to TRBD1 (5 bases). V dropped 10 bases and J dropped 3 bases, with 21 bases sitting between them. CDR1 is MNHEY, CDR2 SMNVEV, per germline (reference sequence). The CDR3 runs 15 residues. In nucleotides, the CDR3 is TGTGCCAACAGGCATAGCAGCCGACCCGACTATGGCTACACCTTC. Protein: CANRHSSRPDYGYTF.

This clonotype is labeled as medium-sized. The chain recombines TRBV9 with TRBJ1-2; TRBD1 matches at 8 bases. CDR3 length: 11 amino acids. Germline V gene data show CDR1 as SGDLS and CDR2 as YYNGEE. With 5 bases clipped from V and 8 bases from J, the junction kept 2 bases outside the gene matches. DNA of the CDR3: TGTGCCAGCAGAAGACAGGGGGGCTACACCTTC. Translating it yields CASRRQGGYTF. Looking up the rest from reference TRBV9 and TRBJ1-2 gives the full variable domain: DSGVTQTPKHLITATGQRVTLRCSPRSGDLSVYWYQQSLDQGLQFLIQYYNGEERAKGNILERFSAQQFPDLHSELNLSSLELGDSALYFCASRRQGGYTFGSGTRLTVV.

Concerning this clonotype itself: Being one base from a much bigger clone, this may be a read error. The rearrangement uses TRBV4-1 and TRBJ1-6; D not resolved. CDR3 size: 13 residues. CDR1 MGHRA and CDR2 YSYEKL come from the germline V gene. The CDR3 DNA reads TGCGGCAGCAGCCAATCGGTATACTCACCCCTCCACTTT. The encoded protein is CGSSQSVYSPLHF.

This clonotype counts as medium-sized. The genes are TRBV5-1 and TRBJ1-6, with 10 positions matching TRBD1. This CDR3 spans 15 amino acids. V trimming: 3 bases; J trimming: 9 bases; junction bases outside the gene matches: 6. Germline values: CDR1 SGHRS, CDR2 YFSETQ. CDR3 amino acids: CASSYDRGQGSPLHF. CDR3 DNA sequence: TGCGCCAGCAGCTACGACAGGGGGCAGGGTTCACCCCTCCACTTT. Variable domain in full (rest from reference TRBV5-1 and TRBJ1-6): KAGVTQTPRYLIKTRGQQVTLSCSPISGHRSVSWYQQTPGQGLQFLFEYFSETQRNKGNFPGRFSGRQFSNSRSEMNVSTLELGDSALYLCASSYDRGQGSPLHFGNGTRLTVT.

This clonotype was seen repeatedly, ten times or more. This chain joins TRBV11-3 and TRBJ2-3; 7 bases are shared with TRBD2. The trim removed 4 bases at V and 0 bases at J, leaving 4 bases unmatched. Germline CDR1 reads SGHNT; CDR2 reads YENEEA. This CDR3 is built from 15 residues. This chain's CDR3 is CASSSSSGSTDTQYF. The CDR3 coding sequence is TGTGCCAGCAGCTCAAGTAGCGGGAGCACAGATACGCAGTATTTT.

Worth noting for this clonotype: Possible read error: a much larger clone is one base away. No conserved phenylalanine or tryptophan ends this CDR3, so it is likely a read error. The chain employs TRBV30 and TRBJ2-7, with D perhaps TRBD1 (5 bases). CDR1 and CDR2 from the germline V gene are GTSNPN and SVGIG (reference sequence). V lost 3 bases, J lost 6 bases, and 12 bases lay in between. This CDR3 is built from 12 residues. CDR3: CAWRAQGFEQYS. The CDR3 DNA sequence: TGTGCCTGGAGGGCCCAGGGTTTCGAGCAGTACTCC.

With regard to this clonotype: A much larger clone sits a single nucleotide away, making a read error possible. The genes are TRBV19 and TRBJ1-5; weak D call: TRBD1 (6 bases). The CDR3 spans 15 residues. V was pared by 7 bases and J by 6 bases, with 19 bases between. CDR1 is LNHDA and CDR2 is SQIVND in the germline V gene (reference sequence). CDR3: CASTVGGRAGQPQHF. The CDR3 nucleotides read TGTGCCAGTACGGTGGGGGGGCGGGCGGGTCAGCCCCAGCATTTT. The full variable domain, completed using reference TRBV19 and TRBJ1-5, is DGGITQSPKYLFRKEGQNVTLSCEQNLNHDAMYWYRQDPGQGLRLIYYSQIVNDFQKGDIAEGYSVSREKKESFPLTVTSAQKNPTAFYLCASTVGGRAGQPQHFGDGTRLSIL.

The table lists this clonotype with many counts. V and J are TRBV7-9 and TRBJ2-2; D unclear. Germline V gene sequence: CDR1 SEHNR, CDR2 FQNEAQ (reference sequence). The CDR3 totals 13 residues. V lost 2 bases and J lost 8, with 9 bases in between. CDR3 bases: TGTGCCAGCAGCTTAACTGGAGCGGGGGAGCTGTTTTTT. This codes for CASSLTGAGELFF. Full variable domain (remainder filled in from reference TRBV7-9 and TRBJ2-2): DTGVSQNPRHKITKRGQNVTFRCDPISEHNRLYWYRQTLGQGPEFLTYFQNEAQLEKSRLLSDRFSAERPKGSFSTLEIQRTEQGDSAMYLCASSLTGAGELFFGEGSRLTVL.

This sequence joins TRBV4-2 and TRBJ1-2; a weak D match, TRBD1 (6 bases). V was trimmed by 6 bases and J by 4 bases, leaving 15 bases between them. The CDR3 has 14 amino acids. Germline V gene data show CDR1 as LGHNA and CDR2 as YNFKEQ. The CDR3 coding sequence is TGTGCCAGCAGTCCCGCAGGGGATCGCTATGGCTACACCTTC. Translated, it gives CASSPAGDRYGYTF.

Remarks on this clonotype: Compared with germline, one end of the junction differs, possibly owing to a read error. The chain has TRBV5-6 and TRBJ2-5; 9 bases are shared with TRBD2. This CDR3 is built from 18 residues. Germline-derived CDR1 and CDR2 are SGHDT and YYEEEE. The CDR3 DNA reads as TGTGACAGCAGCTTTGAGGGCGGGAGGGCCCCTTACTTCTATACCCAGTACTTC. Translation gives CDSSFEGGRAPYFYTQYF. Looking up the rest from reference TRBV5-6 and TRBJ2-5 gives the full variable domain: DAGVTQSPTHLIKTRGQQVTLRCSPKSGHDTVSWYQQALGQGPQFIFQYYEEEERQRGNFPDRFSGHQFPNYSSELNVNALLLGDSALYLCDSSFEGGRAPYFYTQYFGPGTRLLVL.

Many counts were recorded for this clonotype. V usage is TRBV30 and J usage is TRBJ1-1; tentatively, D is TRBD1 (6 bases). V gave up 4 bases and J gave up 1 base, with 10 bases separating them. There are 13 residues in the CDR3. Germline lookup yields CDR1 GTSNPN and CDR2 SVGIG (reference sequence). The chain's CDR3 is CAWKTGPNTEAFF. The CDR3 DNA reads as TGTGCCTGGAAAACAGGGCCGAACACTGAAGCTTTCTTT. The full variable domain, in which reference TRBV30 and TRBJ1-1 provide the parts outside the CDR3, is SQTIHQWPATLVQPVGSPLSLECTVEGTSNPNLYWYRQAAGRGLQLLFYSVGIGQISSEVPQNLSASRPQDRQFILSSKKLLLSDSGFYLCAWKTGPNTEAFFGQGTRLTVV.

Comments on this clonotype: This may be a read error: a much more frequent sequence differs by one nucleotide. The rearrangement joins TRBV7-2 to TRBJ1-6; D possibly corresponds to TRBD1 (5 bases). The CDR3 is 12 residues long. CDR1 SGHTA and CDR2 FQGNSA come from the germline V gene. In DNA, the CDR3 is TGTCCCAGCAGCTATGCAGGGTCACCCCTCCACTTT. It yields the protein CPSSYAGSPLHF.

This clonotype was counted only a few times. The CDR3 bases are TGTGCCAGCAGCATGGGACAGGGTCTGTACGAGCAGTACTTC. Translated, it gives CASSMGQGLYEQYF. The rearrangement uses TRBV4-2 and TRBJ2-7; 9 bases align to TRBD1. The J segment lost 4 bases and the V segment lost 5 bases, leaving 6 bases of the junction unmatched. CDR1 is LGHNA, CDR2 YNFKEQ, per germline. The CDR3 is made up of 14 amino acids.

A few counts support this clonotype. The rearrangement joins TRBV10-3 to TRBJ2-1; 7 nucleotides line up with TRBD1. V was clipped by 2 bases and J by 10 bases; unmatched bases: 2. CDR3 size: 12 residues. CDR1 ENHRY and CDR2 SYGVKD come from the germline V gene. The CDR3 DNA is TGTGCCATCAGTGAGAGGGACAGCGAGCAGTTCTTC. As protein: CAISERDSEQFF.

Relative to its sample, this clonotype is medium-sized. The V gene is TRBV12-5, the J gene TRBJ2-5, with 7 bases fitting TRBD2. This CDR3 contains 13 residues. The germline CDR1 and CDR2 sequences are LGHNT and FRNRAP. V lost 11 bases and J lost 7; bases outside the gene matches: 13. CDR3 residues: CALGTKTKGTQYF. The DNA for the CDR3 is TGTGCTTTAGGGACTAAAACCAAAGGGACCCAGTACTTC.

This clonotype was counted between two and nine times. The genes are TRBV5-6 and TRBJ1-6, with a tentative D call TRBD1 (6 bases). This CDR3 is built from 16 residues. V lost 3 bases and J lost 7, with 17 bases in between. Germline CDR1 and CDR2: SGHDT and YYEEEE. The CDR3 DNA sequence: TGTGCCAGCAGCTCCTCTACAGGGTTAACAAATTCACCCCTCCACTTT. Translating it yields CASSSSTGLTNSPLHF.

This clonotype has ten or more counts. The chain couples TRBV11-3 to TRBJ2-7; 11 positions match TRBD2. The CDR3 runs to 15 residues. V lost 5 bases and J lost 6; bases outside the gene matches: 9. Germline V gene lookup returns CDR1 SGHNT and CDR2 YENEEA. For the CDR3, the DNA is TGTGCCAGCAGCGTACGAACTAGCGGGAGTTCCGAGCAGTACTTC. It encodes CASSVRTSGSSEQYF.

This clonotype was seen only a few times. The rearrangement links TRBV5-1 to TRBJ2-1, with D possibly matching TRBD1 (5 bases). Germline assignment: CDR1 SGHRS and CDR2 YFSETQ. The CDR3 spans 12 residues. Trimming shortened V by 5 bases and J by 5 bases, and 8 bases separated the two germline ends. In DNA form, the CDR3 reads TGCGCCAGCAGACAGGCTGACAATGAGCAGTTCTTC. Residues: CASRQADNEQFF.

Ten or more counts support this clonotype. The V and J genes are TRBV19 and TRBJ1-2; D not certain. There are 15 residues in the CDR3. Germline V CDR1 and CDR2: LNHDA, SQIVND (reference sequence). The V gene lost 3 bases and the J gene lost 7 bases, with 18 bases spanning the gap. The CDR3 region is CASSMQDLRGSGYTF. The DNA of the CDR3 is TGTGCCAGTAGTATGCAGGACTTGCGAGGGAGTGGCTACACCTTC.

This clonotype was seen ten or more times. The rearrangement uses TRBV28 and TRBJ1-2; the match to TRBD1 covers 8 bases. Per the germline V gene, CDR1 is MDHEN and CDR2 is SYDVKM. V shed 6 bases and J 6 bases; nucleotides not matched to a gene: 24. The CDR3 extends over 19 amino acids. The CDR3 sequence is CASSNFGSRQGRLDDGYTF. CDR3 DNA sequence: TGTGCCAGCAGCAATTTTGGTTCCCGACAGGGGAGGCTTGATGATGGCTACACCTTC.